This T cell receptor beta chain is drawn from a study of blood T cells in healthy people across ages. PBMCs, at least 7 million per sample, were isolated. The sample holds many counts of this clonotype. The antigen is undetermined. Study outcomes and limitations: Estimates of total diversity, which came from one million sequenced T cells, were considered to be underestimates. Long-lived donors exceeded aged donors in naive CD4+ cells and diversity.

A second PCR, run for about 6 to 12 cycles, used a sample-barcoded 5' primer plus a J-beta primer mix. TCRdb re-called the 5' RACE reads through MiXCR, storing one row per CDR3 protein. Here the sample spans around 1.5 million distinct CDR3 sequences, roughly 40% being singletons. The CDR3 totals 14 residues. Trimming left V 4 bases short and J 0 bases short, with 8 bases between. Germline values: CDR1 SGHDT, CDR2 YYEEEE. This clonotype originated in a woman aged 18-29 years in good health. This sequence joins TRBV5-6 and TRBJ1-5, with a tentative D call TRBD1 (5 bases). Sequences were obtained from blood. Written as DNA, the CDR3 is TGTGCCAGCAGCCCAGGGTATAGCAATCAGCCCCAGCATTTT. As protein: CASSPGYSNQPQHF. The full variable domain, with the rest looked up from reference TRBV5-6 and TRBJ1-5, is DAGVTQSPTHLIKTRGQQVTLRCSPKSGHDTVSWYQQALGQGPQFIFQYYEEEERQRGNFPDRFSGHQFPNYSSELNVNALLLGDSALYLCASSPGYSNQPQHFGDGTRLSIL.